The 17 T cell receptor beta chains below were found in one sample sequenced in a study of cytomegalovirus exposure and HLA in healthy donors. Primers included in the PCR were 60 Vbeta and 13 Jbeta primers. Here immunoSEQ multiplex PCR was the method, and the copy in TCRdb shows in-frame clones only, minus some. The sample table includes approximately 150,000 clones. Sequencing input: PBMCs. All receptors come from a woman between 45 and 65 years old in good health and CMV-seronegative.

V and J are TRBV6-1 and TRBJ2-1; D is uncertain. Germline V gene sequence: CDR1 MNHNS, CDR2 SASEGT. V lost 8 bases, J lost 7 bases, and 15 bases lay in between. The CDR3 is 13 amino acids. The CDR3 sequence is CASGMAVENEQFF. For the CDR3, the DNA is TGTGCCAGCGGTATGGCAGTGGAGAATGAGCAGTTCTTC.

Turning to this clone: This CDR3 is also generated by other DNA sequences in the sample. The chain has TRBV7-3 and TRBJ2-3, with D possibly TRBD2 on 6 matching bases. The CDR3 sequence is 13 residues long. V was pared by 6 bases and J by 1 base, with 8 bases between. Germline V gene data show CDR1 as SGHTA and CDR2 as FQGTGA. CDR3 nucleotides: TGTGCCAGCAGTGGGGAGGGCACAGATACGCAGTATTTT. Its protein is CASSGEGTDTQYF. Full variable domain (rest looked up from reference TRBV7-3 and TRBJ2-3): GAGVSQTPSNKVTEKGKYVELRCDPISGHTALYWYRQSLGQGPEFLIYFQGTGAADDSGLPNDRFFAVRPEGSVSTLKIQRTERGDSAVYLCASSGEGTDTQYFGPGTRLTVL.

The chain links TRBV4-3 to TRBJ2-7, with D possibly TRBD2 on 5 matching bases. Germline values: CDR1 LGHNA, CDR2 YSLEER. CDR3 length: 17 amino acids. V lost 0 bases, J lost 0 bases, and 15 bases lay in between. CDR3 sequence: CASSQEIRRATSYEQYF. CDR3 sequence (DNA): TGCGCCAGCAGCCAAGAAATAAGGCGGGCTACCTCCTACGAGCAGTACTTC.

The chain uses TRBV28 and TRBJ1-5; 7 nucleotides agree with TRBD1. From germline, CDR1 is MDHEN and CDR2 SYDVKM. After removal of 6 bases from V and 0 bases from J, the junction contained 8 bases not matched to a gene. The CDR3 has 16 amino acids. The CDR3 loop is CASSGTATYSNQPQHF. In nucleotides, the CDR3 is TGTGCCAGCAGCGGGACAGCGACCTATAGCAATCAGCCCCAGCATTTT.

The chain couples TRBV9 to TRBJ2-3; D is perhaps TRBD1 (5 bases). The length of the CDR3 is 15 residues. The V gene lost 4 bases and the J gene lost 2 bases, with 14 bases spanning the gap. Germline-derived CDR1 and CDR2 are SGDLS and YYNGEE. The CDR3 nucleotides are TGTGCCAGCAGCCCTCGGAGACAGAACACAGATACGCAGTATTTT. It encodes CASSPRRQNTDTQYF. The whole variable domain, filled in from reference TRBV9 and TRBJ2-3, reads DSGVTQTPKHLITATGQRVTLRCSPRSGDLSVYWYQQSLDQGLQFLIQYYNGEERAKGNILERFSAQQFPDLHSELNLSSLELGDSALYFCASSPRRQNTDTQYFGPGTRLTVL.

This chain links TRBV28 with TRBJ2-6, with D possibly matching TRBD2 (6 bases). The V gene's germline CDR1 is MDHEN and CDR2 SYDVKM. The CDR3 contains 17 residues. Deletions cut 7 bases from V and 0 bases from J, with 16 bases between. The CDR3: CASTRDWRSSGANVLTF. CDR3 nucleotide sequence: TGTGCCAGCACCCGGGACTGGAGATCCTCTGGGGCCAACGTCCTGACTTTC.

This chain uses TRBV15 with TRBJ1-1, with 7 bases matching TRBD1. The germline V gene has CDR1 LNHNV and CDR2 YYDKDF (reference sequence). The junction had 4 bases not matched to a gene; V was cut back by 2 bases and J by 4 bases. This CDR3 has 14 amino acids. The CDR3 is CATSRQGVPTEAFF. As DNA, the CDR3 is TGTGCCACCAGCAGACAGGGGGTACCCACTGAAGCTTTCTTT.

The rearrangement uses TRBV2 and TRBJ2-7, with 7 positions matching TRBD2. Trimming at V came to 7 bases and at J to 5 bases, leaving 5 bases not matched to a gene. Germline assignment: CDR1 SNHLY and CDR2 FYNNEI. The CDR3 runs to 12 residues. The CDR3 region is CASKGLGDEQYF. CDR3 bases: TGTGCCAGCAAAGGACTAGGGGACGAGCAGTACTTC.

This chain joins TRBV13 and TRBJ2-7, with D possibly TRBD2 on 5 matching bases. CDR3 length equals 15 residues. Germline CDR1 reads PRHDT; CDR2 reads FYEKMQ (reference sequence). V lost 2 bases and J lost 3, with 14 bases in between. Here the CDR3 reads CASSLSLAEDYEQYF. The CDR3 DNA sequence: TGTGCCAGCAGCTTATCCCTAGCAGAAGACTACGAGCAGTACTTC.

The CDR3 loop is CASSHTRGFGETQYF. In DNA form, the CDR3 reads TGCGCCAGCAGCCACACTAGAGGCTTCGGAGAGACCCAGTACTTC. The chain employs TRBV4-3 and TRBJ2-5; a weak D match, TRBD2 (5 bases). The CDR3 length is 15 residues. V lost 3 bases and J 4 bases, leaving 15 bases between the germline ends. The V gene's germline CDR1 is LGHNA and CDR2 YSLEER.

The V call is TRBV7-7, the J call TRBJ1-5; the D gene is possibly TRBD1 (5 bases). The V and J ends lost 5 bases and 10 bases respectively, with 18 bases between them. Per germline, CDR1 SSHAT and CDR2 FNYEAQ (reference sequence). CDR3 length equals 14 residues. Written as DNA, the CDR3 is TGTGCCAGCAGCCTCTGGGGGGACTCTGATCCCCAGCATTTT. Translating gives CASSLWGDSDPQHF.

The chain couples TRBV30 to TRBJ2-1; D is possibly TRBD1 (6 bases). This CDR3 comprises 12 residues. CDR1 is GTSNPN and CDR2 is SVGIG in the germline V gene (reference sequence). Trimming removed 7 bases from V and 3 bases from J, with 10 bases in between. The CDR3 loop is CAFTRGYNEQFF. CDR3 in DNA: TGTGCCTTCACCAGGGGCTACAATGAGCAGTTCTTC.

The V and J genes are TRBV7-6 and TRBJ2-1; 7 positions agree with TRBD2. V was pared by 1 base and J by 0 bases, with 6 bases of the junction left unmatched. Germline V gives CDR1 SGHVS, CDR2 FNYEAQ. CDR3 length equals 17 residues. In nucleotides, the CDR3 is TGTGCCAGCAGCTTAGATGGGGGAGGGGACTCCTACAATGAGCAGTTCTTC. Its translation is CASSLDGGGDSYNEQFF.

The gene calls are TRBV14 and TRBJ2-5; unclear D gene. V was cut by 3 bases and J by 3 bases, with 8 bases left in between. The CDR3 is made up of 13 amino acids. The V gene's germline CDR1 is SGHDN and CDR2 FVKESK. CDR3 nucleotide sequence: TGTGCCAGCAGCCAGTTCCCAGAAGAGACCCAGTACTTC. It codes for CASSQFPEETQYF.

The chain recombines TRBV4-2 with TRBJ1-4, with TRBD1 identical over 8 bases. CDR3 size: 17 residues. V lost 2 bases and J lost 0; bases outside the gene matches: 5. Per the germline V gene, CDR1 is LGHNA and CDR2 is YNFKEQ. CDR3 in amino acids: CASSQSGQGATNEKLFF. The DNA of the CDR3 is TGTGCCAGCAGCCAATCCGGACAGGGAGCAACTAATGAAAAACTGTTTTTT.

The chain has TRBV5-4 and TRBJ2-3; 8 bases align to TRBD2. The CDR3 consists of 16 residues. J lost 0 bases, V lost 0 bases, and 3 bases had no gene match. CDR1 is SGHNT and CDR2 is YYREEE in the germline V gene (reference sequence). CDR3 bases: TGTGCCAGCAGCTTGGACGGGGGGGCGAGCACAGATACGCAGTATTTT. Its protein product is CASSLDGGASTDTQYF.

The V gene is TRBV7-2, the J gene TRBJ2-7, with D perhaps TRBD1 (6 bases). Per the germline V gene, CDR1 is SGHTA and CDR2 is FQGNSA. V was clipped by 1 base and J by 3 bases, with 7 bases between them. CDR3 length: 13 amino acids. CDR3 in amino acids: CASSLGGHYEQYF. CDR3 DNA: TGTGCCAGCAGCTTAGGGGGACACTACGAGCAGTACTTC.